These 19 T cell receptor beta chains were sequenced from one sample in a study of beta chain features in type 1 diabetes (dated 2018 in TCRdb). Libraries were built with the immunoSEQ multiplex PCR assay. All of the isolated RNA was reverse transcribed with the High Capacity cDNA Reverse Transcription Kit, so expressed TCRB transcripts were sequenced. Drawn from immuneACCESS, this table holds only the in-frame rearrangements with V and J called that TCRdb kept. Clones are partly lost; checked studies trace under half to an unresolved V gene and leave the rest unexplained. For this sample the table gives some 360,000 clones, of which 15% to 20% were detected only once. The ten largest clones add up to roughly 0.045% of the sample. Sequenced input: naive CD4+ T cells from blood. This specimen's cell subset or site label, interpreted: true naive CD4+ T cells. The receptors come from a woman under 30 in good health.

The rearrangement joins TRBV29-1 to TRBJ1-1, with 10 bases that match TRBD1. The CDR3 loop spans 14 amino acids. Losses at the gene ends were 7 bases for V and 4 bases for J; bases not matched to a gene: 9. Germline lookup yields CDR1 SQVTM and CDR2 ANQGSEA. CDR3 nucleotides: TGCAGCGCACCGACAGGGGGCGCGTCCACTGAAGCTTTCTTT. As protein: CSAPTGGASTEAFF.

The chain employs TRBV4-1 and TRBJ2-5; 8 nucleotides match TRBD1. Germline lookup yields CDR1 MGHRA and CDR2 YSYEKL. The CDR3 extends over 15 amino acids. Trimming at V came to 1 base and at J to 2 bases, leaving 3 bases not matched to a gene. CDR3 protein: CASSQGRGRQETQYF. CDR3 nucleotides: TGCGCCAGCAGCCAAGGCAGGGGGCGACAAGAGACCCAGTACTTC.

The chain carries TRBV9 and TRBJ1-2; a possible D gene is TRBD1 (5 bases). Germline values: CDR1 SGDLS, CDR2 YYNGEE. The CDR3 extends over 16 amino acids. V gave up 4 bases and J gave up 8 bases, with 24 bases separating them. CDR3 bases: TGTGCCAGCAGCCCAACCGGGGAGGGGCTGTGGGGAGGCTACACCTTC. This translates into CASSPTGEGLWGGYTF.

The chain has TRBV18 and TRBJ1-4; 8 bases are a match to TRBD1. V was clipped by 5 bases and J by 5 bases; unmatched bases: 1. Germline-derived CDR1 and CDR2 are KGHSH and LQKENI. This CDR3 comprises 13 residues. This chain's CDR3 is CASSRDRNEKLFF. The DNA of the CDR3 is TGTGCCAGCTCAAGGGACAGGAATGAAAAACTGTTTTTT.

This clone came up a few times. The chain recombines TRBV7-2 with TRBJ2-2; D gene ambiguous. CDR3 size: 13 residues. Germline CDR1 SGHTA, CDR2 FQGNSA. Trimming removed 5 bases from V and 4 bases from J, with 8 bases in between. Here the CDR3 reads CASSPSFTGELFF. In DNA form, the CDR3 reads TGTGCCAGCAGCCCGTCGTTCACCGGGGAGCTGTTTTTT.

This clone was found a few times. The V call is TRBV27, the J call TRBJ2-7, with D perhaps TRBD2 (6 bases). The CDR3 is 14 amino acids. CDR1 and CDR2 (germline): MNHEY, SMNVEV (reference sequence). V was shortened by 5 bases and J by 4 bases, with 15 bases between the two germline ends. This CDR3 is CASSLPGLQYEQYF. Here the CDR3 DNA reads TGTGCCAGCAGTCTACCGGGACTCCAATACGAGCAGTACTTC.

This clone was seen more than once but under ten times. The chain combines TRBV4-3 with TRBJ2-7; a weak D match, TRBD1 (6 bases). Germline V gene sequence: CDR1 LGHNA, CDR2 YSLEER. The CDR3 extends over 14 amino acids. V dropped 0 bases and J dropped 5 bases, with 11 bases sitting between them. CDR3 loop: CASSQDWPGDEQYF. Written as DNA, the CDR3 is TGCGCCAGCAGCCAAGATTGGCCAGGGGACGAGCAGTACTTC.

This clone was seen only a few times. The chain has TRBV5-1 and TRBJ1-2; D unclear. V lost 4 bases to trimming and J lost 0 bases, with 7 bases between them. Germline CDR1 and CDR2: SGHRS and YFSETQ. This CDR3 comprises 13 residues. CDR3 coding DNA: TGCGCCAGCAGCGTAGGAGCTAACTATGGCTACACCTTC. This translates into CASSVGANYGYTF.

This chain links TRBV27 with TRBJ2-6, with 7 nucleotides matching TRBD1. The CDR3 is made up of 17 amino acids. V dropped 5 bases and J dropped 0; count of bases not matched to a gene: 7. The V gene's germline CDR1 is MNHEY and CDR2 SMNVEV (reference sequence). The CDR3 nucleotides are TGTGCCAGCAGTCCCGGGACAGCAATCTCTGGGGCCAACGTCCTGACTTTC. Residues: CASSPGTAISGANVLTF.

This clone was recorded a few times. The rearrangement joins TRBV2 to TRBJ2-5; possibly TRBD2 for D (6 bases). The V gene lost 6 bases and the J gene lost 4 bases, with 9 bases spanning the gap. The length of the CDR3 is 12 residues. Germline CDR1 SNHLY, CDR2 FYNNEI. CDR3 residues: CASRLGGETQYF. Here the CDR3 DNA reads TGTGCCAGCAGACTCGGGGGAGAGACCCAGTACTTC.

A few counts support this clone. J is TRBJ1-5 and V is TRBV9; D is undetermined. The CDR3 loop spans 14 amino acids. Germline assignment: CDR1 SGDLS and CDR2 YYNGEE. V gave up 2 bases and J gave up 7 bases, with 13 bases separating them. The CDR3 protein is CASSVGLRGQPQHF. DNA of the CDR3: TGTGCCAGCAGCGTCGGGTTGCGGGGACAGCCCCAGCATTTT. The full variable domain, with the rest looked up from reference TRBV9 and TRBJ1-5, is DSGVTQTPKHLITATGQRVTLRCSPRSGDLSVYWYQQSLDQGLQFLIQYYNGEERAKGNILERFSAQQFPDLHSELNLSSLELGDSALYFCASSVGLRGQPQHFGDGTRLSIL.

This chain connects TRBV5-4 to TRBJ2-5, with 10 bases that match TRBD1. This CDR3 is built from 15 residues. V lost 3 bases to trimming and J lost 2 bases; unmatched junction nucleotides: 4. In germline, CDR1 is SGHNT, CDR2 YYREEE (reference sequence). The CDR3 is CASSSWTGGQETQYF. In DNA, the CDR3 is TGTGCCAGCAGCTCATGGACAGGGGGACAAGAGACCCAGTACTTC.

This chain links TRBV2 with TRBJ2-1, with 7 nucleotides matching TRBD2. The ends lost 4 bases at V and 6 bases at J; junction bases unmatched: 3. The CDR3 contains 13 residues. Germline V CDR1 and CDR2: SNHLY, FYNNEI. The chain's CDR3 is CASSGLAPNEQFF. The CDR3 bases are TGTGCCAGCAGTGGACTAGCCCCCAATGAGCAGTTCTTC.

This clone has a single count. CDR3 in amino acids: CASSSTGVDSPLHF. CDR3 sequence (DNA): TGTGCCAGCAGCTCGACAGGGGTTGATTCACCCCTCCACTTT. The V and J genes are TRBV9 and TRBJ1-6; 8 positions agree with TRBD1. The CDR3 spans 14 residues. The germline V gene encodes CDR1 SGDLS and CDR2 YYNGEE. With 4 bases clipped from V and 8 bases from J, the junction kept 5 bases outside the gene matches.

The chain combines TRBV4-3 with TRBJ2-6, with D tentatively TRBD2 (5 bases). The length of the CDR3 is 20 residues. The germline CDR1 and CDR2 sequences are LGHNA and YSLEER. V shed 1 base and J shed 0 bases, with 19 bases lying between them. CDR3 coding DNA: TGCGCCAGCAGCCAAGTTCCTTCTCTCGGGGAACCCTCTGGGGCCAACGTCCTGACTTTC. Its protein product is CASSQVPSLGEPSGANVLTF.

About this clone: The same CDR3 can be traced to other DNA sequences in this sample. J is TRBJ2-7 and V is TRBV7-2; D not certain. CDR1 and CDR2 (germline): SGHTA, FQGNSA. This CDR3 spans 11 amino acids. V was clipped by 4 bases and J by 2 bases, with 3 bases between them. CDR3 nucleotides: TGTGCCAGCAGCTCCACCTACGAGCAGTACTTC. It specifies CASSSTYEQYF. The whole variable domain, remainder taken from reference TRBV7-2 and TRBJ2-7, is GAGVSQSPSNKVTEKGKDVELRCDPISGHTALYWYRQSLGQGLEFLIYFQGNSAPDKSGLPSDRFSAERTGGSVSTLTIQRTQQEDSAVYLCASSSTYEQYFGPGTRLTVT.

On this clone itself: This specimen includes other DNA sequences encoding the same CDR3. The chain has TRBV7-2 and TRBJ2-3, with 9 bases that match TRBD2. CDR3 size: 14 residues. Trimming took 5 bases from V and 1 from J; bases not matched to a gene: 1. The germline V gene encodes CDR1 SGHTA and CDR2 FQGNSA. The CDR3 DNA sequence: TGTGCCAGCAGCCCTAGCGGGGGCACAGATACGCAGTATTTT. The encoded protein is CASSPSGGTDTQYF.

The chain joins TRBV4-1 to TRBJ2-7; tentatively, D is TRBD2 (5 bases). Germline lookup yields CDR1 MGHRA and CDR2 YSYEKL. The V gene lost 4 bases and the J gene lost 3 bases, with 13 bases spanning the gap. This CDR3 has 14 residues. CDR3 nucleotide sequence: TGCGCCAGCAGCCTAACCCCCAGCGGCTACGAGCAGTACTTC. Its protein product is CASSLTPSGYEQYF.

There are a few counts of this clone. The gene calls are TRBV2 and TRBJ2-3, with 7 positions matching TRBD2. The V segment lost 3 bases and the J segment 7 bases; nucleotides outside the gene matches: 10. CDR1 and CDR2 (germline): SNHLY, FYNNEI. The CDR3 has 15 residues. The CDR3 sequence: CASSDRGVRGNTQYF. In nucleotides, the CDR3 is TGTGCCAGCAGTGACCGGGGGGTCCGTGGGAATACGCAGTATTTT.